This record looks at one TCR beta chain sequence and its context. Seattle cases were enrolled at active infection and followed longitudinally. This specimen belongs to a study of blood T cell repertoires in COVID-19. Study-level background: Specimens from acute and convalescent COVID-19 originated in the United States, Italy and Spain. PBMCs, B-cell-depleted T cells, or T cells provided the cDNA or gDNA that made up the material.

Germline CDR1 is MNHEY and CDR2 is SVGEGT. This CDR3 spans 17 amino acids. Trimming took 2 bases from V and 5 from J; bases not matched to a gene: 11. Study processing details: Estimation of nucleated cell counts relied on the amplification of reference gene primers. Using immunoSEQ multiplex PCR, the repertoire was profiled, and TCRdb retains in-frame clones only, with some absent. V and J calls and clone size are as listed in that table; D and trimming were resolved from the DNA. The repertoire includes some 360,000 clones, 89% of them detected once, and 3.9% sits in the top ten. The sample consisted of peripheral blood. This chain joins TRBV6-2 or TRBV6-3 and TRBJ1-5; TRBD1 aligns across 8 bases. The sequence came from an older woman with COVID-19, enrolled during active disease. This chain's CDR3 is CASSYTSGGGSHQPQHF. CDR3 DNA sequence: TGTGCCAGCAGTTACACGTCAGGGGGCGGCTCTCATCAGCCCCAGCATTTT.